Listed here are 21 T cell receptor beta chains from one sample, sequenced in a study of shared clonotypes between healthy human individuals. The method was immunoSEQ multiplex PCR; TCRdb's version includes in-frame clones alone and lacks a portion of them. In the table there are a few million clones, 85% to 95% of which are singletons. Sample: naive CD4+ T cells sorted from blood. Subset defined: CD45RA+ positively selected. These receptors all come from a man aged 18 to 30 in good health.

V is TRBV5-1 and J is TRBJ2-1; 8 bases map to TRBD2. The J segment lost 7 bases and the V segment lost 4 bases, leaving 10 bases of the junction unmatched. The CDR3 totals 15 residues. Germline CDR1 and CDR2: SGHRS and YFSETQ. This chain's CDR3 is CASSTGLGSLNEQFF. CDR3 in DNA: TGCGCCAGCAGCACGGGACTAGGGTCCTTAAATGAGCAGTTCTTC.

This chain joins TRBV7-9 and TRBJ1-5; D is perhaps TRBD1 (6 bases). Germline assignment: CDR1 SEHNR and CDR2 FQNEAQ (reference sequence). V gave up 4 bases and J gave up 2 bases, with 15 bases separating them. CDR3 length: 16 amino acids. CDR3 bases: TGTGCCAGCAGCTCAGGACAGCTAGGGGGCAATCAGCCCCAGCATTTT. Translation gives CASSSGQLGGNQPQHF.

Here the CDR3 reads CASSLGPRGSGEKLFF. The CDR3 nucleotides read TGTGCCAGCAGCTTGGGGCCGAGGGGCAGCGGTGAAAAACTGTTTTTT. This chain links TRBV5-6 with TRBJ1-4, with TRBD1 as a possible D gene (5 bases). CDR3 size: 16 residues. Per the germline V gene, CDR1 is SGHDT and CDR2 is YYEEEE. Trimming removed 0 bases at V and 7 bases at J, with 16 bases between.

The chain combines TRBV28 with TRBJ1-2, with D maybe TRBD1 (6 bases). This CDR3 spans 14 amino acids. Deletions cut 4 bases from V and 2 bases from J, with 11 bases between. The germline CDR1 and CDR2 sequences are MDHEN and SYDVKM. The CDR3 region is CASSSETGNYGYTF. The CDR3 coding sequence is TGTGCCAGCAGTTCCGAGACAGGAAACTATGGCTACACCTTC.

The chain joins TRBV10-1 to TRBJ1-3; D gene uncertain. Trimming took 0 bases from V and 1 from J, leaving 10 bases between them. CDR1 and CDR2 from the germline V gene are WNHNN and SYGVQD (reference sequence). The CDR3 is 16 amino acids. This CDR3 reads CASSESRPISGNTIYF. In DNA, the CDR3 is TGCGCCAGCAGTGAGTCCCGACCTATTTCTGGAAACACCATATATTTT.

This chain connects TRBV28 to TRBJ1-5, with 8 positions matching TRBD1. The J segment lost 4 bases and the V segment lost 5 bases, leaving 13 bases of the junction unmatched. The CDR3 extends over 17 amino acids. Per germline, CDR1 MDHEN and CDR2 SYDVKM. The CDR3 nucleotides read TGTGCCAGCAGTGGATATTGGGGTGACAGGGGAAATCAGCCCCAGCATTTT. Translation: CASSGYWGDRGNQPQHF.

The chain links TRBV9 to TRBJ2-7, with 11 bases lining up with TRBD1. Germline V gene lookup returns CDR1 SGDLS and CDR2 YYNGEE. After removal of 2 bases from V and 3 bases from J, the junction contained 7 bases not matched to a gene. The CDR3 sequence is 16 residues long. The CDR3: CASSVGSGTGGYEQYF. In DNA form, the CDR3 reads TGTGCCAGCAGCGTTGGGTCCGGGACAGGGGGCTACGAGCAGTACTTC.

The chain uses TRBV18 and TRBJ2-7; D might be TRBD2 (5 bases). Trimming cost V 3 bases and J 2 bases, with 14 bases left between them. Per germline, CDR1 KGHSH and CDR2 LQKENI. The CDR3 runs to 15 residues. CDR3 sequence (DNA): TGTGCCAGCTCACCTGGCAGCGGCAGGACCTACGAGCAGTACTTC. Amino acids: CASSPGSGRTYEQYF. The variable domain in full, completed from reference TRBV18 and TRBJ2-7, reads NAGVMQNPRHLVRRRGQEARLRCSPMKGHSHVYWYRQLPEEGLKFMVYLQKENIIDESGMPKERFSAEFPKEGPSILRIQQVVRGDSAAYFCASSPGSGRTYEQYFGPGTRLTVT.

Concerning this clone itself: A read error may account for a junction end that differs from germline. This chain joins TRBV2 and TRBJ2-4; no reliable D call. CDR1 and CDR2 (germline): SNHLY, FYNNEI. The CDR3 contains 12 residues. The CDR3 sequence: CASSEGLASQVF. The CDR3 bases are TGTGCCAGCAGTGAAGGATTAGCCTCGCAAGTTTTC.

The chain joins TRBV6-5 to TRBJ1-1; D unresolved. The CDR3 is made up of 16 amino acids. CDR1 and CDR2 (germline): MNHEY, SVGAGI. With 4 bases removed from V and 1 base from J, the gap between germline ends came to 16 bases. The DNA for the CDR3 is TGTGCCAGCAGTTCGTTCTCTTCCAAGGGGAACACTGAAGCTTTCTTT. Translation gives CASSSFSSKGNTEAFF.

A single count supports this clone. This sample also contains other DNA sequences that code for the same CDR3. The chain uses TRBV30 and TRBJ2-2; D not certain. V was shortened by 0 bases and J by 5 bases, with 7 bases between the two germline ends. CDR1 is GTSNPN, CDR2 SVGIG, per germline (reference sequence). This CDR3 spans 13 amino acids. CDR3 DNA sequence: TGTGCCTGGAGTGTACAAGGTACCGGGGAGCTGTTTTTT. It encodes CAWSVQGTGELFF.

V usage is TRBV29-1 and J usage is TRBJ2-7, with D unresolved. CDR3 length: 13 residues. Trimming removed 6 bases from V and 1 base from J, with 13 bases in between. Per germline, CDR1 SQVTM and CDR2 ANQGSEA. Written as DNA, the CDR3 is TGCAGCGTCGCCGGCGCACCTTCCTACGAGCAGTACTTC. Translating gives CSVAGAPSYEQYF.

V gene TRBV5-6 combines with J gene TRBJ2-2, with D possibly being TRBD1 (5 bases). The germline gives CDR1 SGHDT, CDR2 YYEEEE. The CDR3 has 14 amino acids. Trimming cost V 0 bases and J 6 bases, with 9 bases left between them. CDR3 protein: CASSLEPGPGELFF. CDR3 bases: TGTGCCAGCAGCTTGGAACCAGGGCCCGGGGAGCTGTTTTTT.

This clone appeared once. The chain links TRBV7-9 to TRBJ1-5, with TRBD1 as a possible D gene (6 bases). Trimming shortened V by 1 base and J by 4 bases, and 11 bases separated the two germline ends. Germline assignment: CDR1 SEHNR and CDR2 FQNEAQ (reference sequence). This CDR3 spans 15 amino acids. The CDR3 DNA reads as TGTGCCAGCAGCTTAGGGGGGGCAGGGAATCAGCCCCAGCATTTT. Encoded protein: CASSLGGAGNQPQHF.

The chain employs TRBV5-4 and TRBJ2-3; TRBD2 agrees at 11 bases. The germline V gene encodes CDR1 SGHNT and CDR2 YYREEE (reference sequence). CDR3 length: 15 amino acids. V shed 3 bases, J shed 5 bases, and the junction held 5 bases outside the gene matches. The CDR3 DNA reads TGTGCCAGCAGCTCTTACGGACTAGCGGGAGATACGCAGTATTTT. This translates into CASSSYGLAGDTQYF.

CDR3 bases: TGTGCCAGCCGGCGAACCATACTAGATACGCAGTATTTT. This gives the protein CASRRTILDTQYF. The V gene is TRBV6-5, the J gene TRBJ2-3; D is uncertain. This CDR3 comprises 13 residues. Germline assignment: CDR1 MNHEY and CDR2 SVGAGI. The V end was cut by 8 bases, the J end by 5 bases, with 14 bases between.

The rearrangement uses TRBV19 and TRBJ1-5, with TRBD1 matching over 7 bases. The CDR3 runs 15 residues. From germline, CDR1 is LNHDA and CDR2 SQIVND (reference sequence). The trim removed 7 bases at V and 0 bases at J, leaving 6 bases unmatched. The CDR3 spells CASKGQTGSNQPQHF. The CDR3 DNA follows: TGTGCCAGTAAGGGACAGACGGGTAGCAATCAGCCCCAGCATTTT.

The chain has TRBV10-3 and TRBJ2-1; D is perhaps TRBD1 or TRBD2 (7 bases each). V was cut by 10 bases and J by 1 base, with 17 bases left in between. Germline loops: CDR1 ENHRY, CDR2 SYGVKD. This CDR3 spans 15 amino acids. The CDR3 region has the DNA TGTGCCACAGGGGGGGGTACGGTATCCTACAATGAGCAGTTCTTC. It codes for CATGGGTVSYNEQFF.

In the case of this clone: Other DNA sequences of this sample code for an identical CDR3. CDR3 residues: CASSVGTSGGTSTDTQYF. CDR3 sequence (DNA): TGTGCCAGCAGCGTAGGGACTAGCGGGGGTACTAGCACAGATACGCAGTATTTT. V and J are TRBV9 and TRBJ2-3; 13 bases match TRBD2. There are 18 residues in the CDR3. J gave up 0 bases and V 0 bases, and 4 bases lay outside the gene matches. Germline CDR1 is SGDLS and CDR2 is YYNGEE. The variable domain in full, with the rest retrieved from reference TRBV9 and TRBJ2-3, is DSGVTQTPKHLITATGQRVTLRCSPRSGDLSVYWYQQSLDQGLQFLIQYYNGEERAKGNILERFSAQQFPDLHSELNLSSLELGDSALYFCASSVGTSGGTSTDTQYFGPGTRLTVL.

The gene calls are TRBV15 and TRBJ2-5; unclear D gene. CDR3 length equals 13 residues. With 0 bases removed from V and 5 bases from J, the gap between germline ends came to 7 bases. The germline CDR1 and CDR2 sequences are LNHNV and YYDKDF (reference sequence). CDR3 amino acids: CATSRDNSETQYF. The DNA for the CDR3 is TGTGCCACCAGCAGAGATAACAGCGAGACCCAGTACTTC.

The chain recombines TRBV15 with TRBJ2-1, with 11 bases lining up with TRBD2. This CDR3 is built from 17 residues. V dropped 1 base and J dropped 2; count of bases not matched to a gene: 4. The V gene's germline CDR1 is LNHNV and CDR2 YYDKDF (reference sequence). In DNA, the CDR3 is TGTGCCACCAGCAGAGCCCCTAGCGGGGGGACCTACAATGAGCAGTTCTTC. Translation gives CATSRAPSGGTYNEQFF. Based on the CDR3 plus reference TRBV15 and TRBJ2-1, the full variable domain is DAMVIQNPRYQVTQFGKPVTLSCSQTLNHNVMYWYQQKSSQAPKLLFHYYDKDFNNEADTPDNFQSRRPNTSFCFLDIRSPGLGDTAMYLCATSRAPSGGTYNEQFFGPGTRLTVL.